What follows are 8 T cell receptor beta chains derived from one specimen sequenced in a study of read filtering for tumor transcriptome and immune sequencing. This library used about 400 ng RNA and molecular barcoded adaptors spanning alpha/delta and beta/gamma chains. Via MiXCR, TCRdb re-called the reads, giving one row per CDR3 protein. The data hold more than 55,000 distinct CDR3 sequences, with about 19% observed a single time. Source material: a population of CD138-negative cells sorted from bone marrow. These TCRs come from a donor at least 40 years old with multiple myeloma.

This clonotype was observed at least ten times. V and J are TRBV19 and TRBJ2-5; D gene unclear. The CDR3 extends over 12 amino acids. The V and J ends lost 3 bases and 4 bases respectively, with 6 bases between them. CDR1 LNHDA and CDR2 SQIVND come from the germline V gene (reference sequence). CDR3 sequence (DNA): TGTGCCAGTAGTATGGTGGGAGAGACCCAGTACTTC. It codes for CASSMVGETQYF.

Ten or more counts support this clonotype. The V call is TRBV2, the J call TRBJ2-5; 9 nucleotides match TRBD2. The germline V gene encodes CDR1 SNHLY and CDR2 FYNNEI. V lost 2 bases and J lost 5; bases outside the gene matches: 9. This CDR3 is 16 amino acids long. CDR3 bases: TGTGCCAGCAGTGAACTCGGTAGCGGGGGAGGGGAGACCCAGTACTTC. Translated: CASSELGSGGGETQYF.

This clonotype was counted between two and nine times. The chain has TRBV30 and TRBJ2-5; D ambiguous. The V end lost 1 base, the J end lost 1 base, and 1 base lay between the germline ends. Germline CDR1 reads GTSNPN; CDR2 reads SVGIG (reference sequence). The CDR3 runs 11 residues. In DNA form, the CDR3 reads TGTGCCTGGAGTGCCCAAGAGACCCAGTACTTC. Its translation is CAWSAQETQYF.

This clonotype was observed at least ten times. This rearrangement joins TRBV2 to TRBJ2-7, with unresolved D. Germline V CDR1 and CDR2: SNHLY, FYNNEI. The length of the CDR3 is 11 residues. The V end lost 7 bases, the J end lost 6 bases, and 10 bases lay between the germline ends. The DNA for the CDR3 is TGTGCCAGCATGAGGAGTCTCGAGCAGTACTTC. Its translation: CASMRSLEQYF.

This clonotype was counted at least ten times. The V and J genes are TRBV2 and TRBJ2-7, with 8 bases matching TRBD2. With V trimmed by 6 bases and J by 3 bases, 10 bases remained unmatched. The germline V gene encodes CDR1 SNHLY and CDR2 FYNNEI. This CDR3 comprises 15 residues. CDR3 nucleotides: TGTGCCAGCAGCCCTCGCGGTAGCGGGAACTACGAGCAGTACTTC. It codes for CASSPRGSGNYEQYF.

In this sample, this clonotype turned up many times. The chain couples TRBV28 to TRBJ2-7, with TRBD1 matching 7 bases. V shed 3 bases and J 2 bases; nucleotides not matched to a gene: 1. The CDR3 consists of 13 residues. Germline CDR1 is MDHEN and CDR2 is SYDVKM. The CDR3 bases are TGTGCCAGCAGTTTGGGACAGACCTACGAGCAGTACTTC. It translates to CASSLGQTYEQYF.

This clonotype was counted at least ten times. This chain links TRBV24-1 with TRBJ2-1; 9 bases map to TRBD2. The CDR3 has 18 amino acids. The germline V gene has CDR1 KGHDR and CDR2 SFDVKD. The V segment lost 0 bases and the J segment 3 bases; nucleotides outside the gene matches: 8. The chain's CDR3 is CATSDLAGGRGNYNEQFF. The DNA for the CDR3 is TGTGCCACCAGTGATTTGGCGGGAGGGCGAGGGAACTACAATGAGCAGTTCTTC.

The chain employs TRBV5-6 and TRBJ2-5; TRBD2 aligns across 8 bases. Looked up from germline, CDR1 is SGHDT and CDR2 is YYEEEE. CDR3 length: 16 amino acids. The V and J ends lost 3 bases and 5 bases, in that order; junction bases with no gene match: 12. The CDR3 sequence: CASSSGGGGRWETQYF. CDR3 coding DNA: TGTGCCAGCAGCTCGGGGGGGGGTGGGCGTTGGGAGACCCAGTACTTC. The full variable domain, rest sourced from reference TRBV5-6 and TRBJ2-5, is DAGVTQSPTHLIKTRGQQVTLRCSPKSGHDTVSWYQQALGQGPQFIFQYYEEEERQRGNFPDRFSGHQFPNYSSELNVNALLLGDSALYLCASSSGGGGRWETQYFGPGTRLLVL.